The 16 T cell receptor beta chains given below trace back to one sample, sequenced in a study of OX40 agonist ivuxolimab in advanced cancers. Some clones are missing from TCRdb's copy, which holds only in-frame ones; the method was immunoSEQ multiplex PCR. Seen here are around 29,000 clones, around 86% observed once, and the top ten hold 25% to 30%. The source material was CD4+ or CD8+ T cells sorted from blood, sampled in a trial of the OX40 agonist ivuxolimab. These receptors came from an adult with an advanced solid tumor such as melanoma, head and neck, liver or kidney cancer.

The rearrangement uses TRBV7-7 and TRBJ2-1; D may match TRBD1 or TRBD2 (5 bases each). Trimming removed 3 bases at V and 0 bases at J, with 12 bases between. Germline CDR1 reads SSHAT; CDR2 reads FNYEAQ (reference sequence). The CDR3 totals 16 residues. CDR3 protein: CASSLGTGGSYNEQFF. The CDR3 nucleotides are TGTGCCAGCAGCTTGGGGACGGGCGGCTCCTACAATGAGCAGTTCTTC.

The chain has TRBV27 and TRBJ2-7; D call uncertain. V lost 5 bases to trimming and J lost 3 bases, with 11 bases between them. CDR1 and CDR2 from the germline V gene are MNHEY and SMNVEV (reference sequence). This CDR3 has 13 residues. This chain's CDR3 is CASSPRFYYEQYF. CDR3 DNA sequence: TGTGCCAGCAGTCCCCGATTCTACTACGAGCAGTACTTC.

The chain combines TRBV6-5 with TRBJ1-2; 8 bases are a match to TRBD1. The CDR3 covers 16 residues. Germline values: CDR1 MNHEY, CDR2 SVGAGI. V trimming: 4 bases; J trimming: 2 bases; junction bases outside the gene matches: 9. The CDR3 DNA reads TGTGCCAGCAGTTCACTTCCGGGACAGGAAAACTATGGCTACACCTTC. It specifies CASSSLPGQENYGYTF.

This chain links TRBV4-1 with TRBJ1-1; a possible D gene is TRBD1 (5 bases). This CDR3 spans 13 amino acids. The V end lost 4 bases, the J end lost 3 bases, and 9 bases lay between the germline ends. Germline CDR1 is MGHRA and CDR2 is YSYEKL. CDR3 nucleotide sequence: TGCGCCAGCAGCCGCGTGGGGGACACTGAAGCTTTCTTT. Residues: CASSRVGDTEAFF.

V gene TRBV9 combines with J gene TRBJ2-3, with 14 bases identical to TRBD2. Trimming removed 3 bases from V and 1 base from J; junction bases left unmatched: 1. This CDR3 spans 16 amino acids. The germline V gene encodes CDR1 SGDLS and CDR2 YYNGEE. The CDR3 DNA follows: TGTGCCAGCAGCGGGGGACTAGCGGGGGGCACAGATACGCAGTATTTT. It codes for CASSGGLAGGTDTQYF.

The chain recombines TRBV25-1 with TRBJ1-2; D ambiguous. The V end was cut by 9 bases, the J end by 6 bases, with 14 bases between. The CDR3 spans 12 residues. Germline CDR1 is MGHDK and CDR2 is SYGVNS. The CDR3 spells CASKTRGDGYTF. CDR3 nucleotide sequence: TGTGCCAGTAAGACTCGGGGAGATGGCTACACCTTC.

The CDR3 region is CASSGGTRYEQYF. Written as DNA, the CDR3 is TGTGCCAGCAGCGGGGGCACCAGGTACGAGCAGTACTTC. The rearrangement uses TRBV5-8 and TRBJ2-7; TRBD1 is a possible D gene (6 bases). The CDR3 totals 13 residues. The V end was cut by 4 bases, the J end by 4 bases, with 12 bases between. CDR1 and CDR2 (germline): SGHTS, YDEGEE.

The chain uses TRBV7-2 and TRBJ2-5, with D possibly TRBD1 on 6 matching bases. V was trimmed by 6 bases and J by 5 bases, leaving 19 bases between them. Per the germline V gene, CDR1 is SGHTA and CDR2 is FQGNSA. The length of the CDR3 is 15 residues. CDR3 bases: TGTGCCAGCAGTATAGGTGGCTACCAGGGGGAGACCCAGTACTTC. Its translation: CASSIGGYQGETQYF.

The J gene is TRBJ2-1, the V gene TRBV10-1; the match to TRBD2 covers 9 bases. The CDR3 covers 13 residues. Germline CDR1 WNHNN, CDR2 SYGVQD (reference sequence). V was pared by 4 bases and J by 7 bases, with 2 bases of the junction left unmatched. The CDR3 loop is CASSGGGENEQFF. The CDR3 region has the DNA TGCGCCAGCAGTGGCGGGGGGGAAAATGAGCAGTTCTTC.

The rearrangement joins TRBV9 to TRBJ2-7; D is perhaps TRBD1 (6 bases). V was shortened by 1 base and J by 0 bases, with 14 bases between the two germline ends. This CDR3 comprises 16 residues. Germline V gene lookup returns CDR1 SGDLS and CDR2 YYNGEE. The CDR3 is CASSVQAGDLSYEQYF. In DNA, the CDR3 is TGTGCCAGCAGCGTACAAGCAGGGGACCTCTCCTACGAGCAGTACTTC.

V usage is TRBV5-4 and J usage is TRBJ1-2; 11 bases agree with TRBD1. After removal of 0 bases from V and 6 bases from J, the junction contained 10 bases not matched to a gene. CDR1 SGHNT and CDR2 YYREEE come from the germline V gene (reference sequence). The CDR3 is made up of 17 amino acids. In nucleotides, the CDR3 is TGTGCCAGCAGCTTGGCCGCTGGACAGGGGGCGTTTCATGGCTACACCTTC. Translation gives CASSLAAGQGAFHGYTF.

This clone was detected a few times. The V call is TRBV5-4, the J call TRBJ1-1; 8 bases are a match to TRBD1. V gave up 5 bases and J gave up 5 bases; unmatched junction bases: 8. CDR1 and CDR2 (germline): SGHNT, YYREEE (reference sequence). The CDR3 is made up of 14 amino acids. The CDR3 here is CASSMTGAFTEAFF. In nucleotides, the CDR3 is TGTGCCAGCAGTATGACAGGGGCCTTTACTGAAGCTTTCTTT.

This sequence joins TRBV27 and TRBJ1-2; tentative D call: TRBD1 (5 bases). Germline assignment: CDR1 MNHEY and CDR2 SMNVEV (reference sequence). V dropped 6 bases and J dropped 4 bases, with 15 bases sitting between them. The CDR3 has 14 residues. The CDR3 sequence: CASSPPGLGYGYTF. The DNA for the CDR3 is TGTGCCAGCAGCCCACCGGGACTCGGCTATGGCTACACCTTC.

The rearrangement joins TRBV6-5 to TRBJ2-7; no clear D gene. V lost 7 bases, J lost 7 bases, and 14 bases lay in between. In germline, CDR1 is MNHEY, CDR2 SVGAGI. The CDR3 runs to 12 residues. The CDR3 loop is CASTTSNREQYF. The CDR3 region has the DNA TGTGCCAGCACCACCTCTAACCGGGAGCAGTACTTC.

This chain joins TRBV29-1 and TRBJ2-1, with 10 bases aligning to TRBD2. The length of the CDR3 is 15 residues. Germline V gene data show CDR1 as SQVTM and CDR2 as ANQGSEA. V was clipped by 1 base and J by 3 bases; unmatched bases: 3. CDR3 DNA sequence: TGCAGCGTTGAAGGGCTAGCGGGGGTCTACAATGAGCAGTTCTTC. The encoded protein is CSVEGLAGVYNEQFF.

The rearrangement joins TRBV27 to TRBJ1-2, with TRBD1 identical over 8 bases. J gave up 4 bases and V 3 bases, and 4 bases lay outside the gene matches. Germline loops: CDR1 MNHEY, CDR2 SMNVEV (reference sequence). There are 14 residues in the CDR3. CDR3 DNA: TGTGCCAGCAGTTTGGACAGGGCTGGCTATGGCTACACCTTC. This gives the protein CASSLDRAGYGYTF.